Below, one T cell receptor beta chain is given with its context. The data originate from a study of blood T cell repertoires in COVID-19. The wider study: Donors in the United States, Italy and Spain gave samples during acute or convalescent COVID-19. PBMCs, B-cell-depleted T cells, or T cells were the source of the cDNA or gDNA that made up the material.

The CDR3 sequence is 16 residues long. Germline lookup yields CDR1 KGHSH and CDR2 LQKENI. With 1 base removed from V and 0 bases from J, the gap between germline ends came to 10 bases. In the original workflow: Amplification with reference gene primers provided the estimates of nucleated cell counts. Method: immunoSEQ multiplex PCR; TCRdb's copy keeps in-frame clones and lacks some. The V and J calls and clone size were taken over from that table, and D and trimming were inferred from the DNA. Here the sample spans 110,000 or so clones, about nine tenths being singletons. The source is a woman aged 45-59 years with acute or convalescent COVID-19. The specimen was peripheral blood. V and J are TRBV18 and TRBJ1-3, with D unresolved. The CDR3 nucleotides read TGTGCCAGCTCACCACAGAAAGCTTCCTCTGGAAACACCATATATTTT. Residues: CASSPQKASSGNTIYF. Together with reference TRBV18 and TRBJ1-3, the CDR3 gives the full variable domain: NAGVMQNPRHLVRRRGQEARLRCSPMKGHSHVYWYRQLPEEGLKFMVYLQKENIIDESGMPKERFSAEFPKEGPSILRIQQVVRGDSAAYFCASSPQKASSGNTIYFGEGSWLTVV.